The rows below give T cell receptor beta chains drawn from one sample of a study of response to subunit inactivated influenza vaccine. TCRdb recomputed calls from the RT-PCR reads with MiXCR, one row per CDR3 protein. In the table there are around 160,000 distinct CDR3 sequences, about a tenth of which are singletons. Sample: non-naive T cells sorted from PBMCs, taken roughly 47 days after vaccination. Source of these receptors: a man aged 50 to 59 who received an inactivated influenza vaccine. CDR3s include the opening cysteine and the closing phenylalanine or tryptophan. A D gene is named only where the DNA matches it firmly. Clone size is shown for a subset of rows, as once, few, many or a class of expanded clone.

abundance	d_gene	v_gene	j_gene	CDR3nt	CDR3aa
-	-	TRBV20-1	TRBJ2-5	TGCAGTGCTAGCCCAATTCTAGCGAGGGGGGAGACCCAGTACTTC	CSASPILARGETQYF
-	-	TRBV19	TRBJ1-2	TGTGCCAGTACCTCAGGGCTCGAACAAATCTATGGCTACACCTTC	CASTSGLEQIYGYTF
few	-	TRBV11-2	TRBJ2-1	TGTGCCAGCAGCTTAGATAAAGAGGTCCAGAGCTCCTACAATGAGCAGTTCTTC	CASSLDKEVQSSYNEQFF
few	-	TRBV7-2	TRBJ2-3	TGTGCCAGCAGCTTAGTCGGGAAGTCAGGACGGGATACGCAGTATTTT	CASSLVGKSGRDTQYF
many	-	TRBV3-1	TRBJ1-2	TGTGCCAGCAGCCGAACCCAGGGCTATGGCTACACCTTC	CASSRTQGYGYTF
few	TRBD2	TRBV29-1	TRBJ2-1	TGCAGCGTTGCTTCACTAGCGGCCCCCTACAATGAGCAGTTCTTC	CSVASLAAPYNEQFF
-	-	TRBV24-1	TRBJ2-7	TGTGCCACCAGTGAGTCAGGGAGCTACGAGCAGTACTTC	CATSESGSYEQYF
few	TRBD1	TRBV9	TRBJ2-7	TGTGCCAGCAGCGTAACAGGGGGCTCGGAGCAGTACTTC	CASSVTGGSEQYF
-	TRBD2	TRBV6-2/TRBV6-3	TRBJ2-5	TGTGCCAGCAGTCACCGGACTAGCGAGTACCAAGATACCCAGTACTTC	CASSHRTSEYQDTQYF
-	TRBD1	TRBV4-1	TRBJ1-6	TGCGCCAGCAGCCTCAGGGGGTATAATTCACCCCTCCACTTT	CASSLRGYNSPLHF
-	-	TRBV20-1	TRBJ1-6	TGCAGTGCACAAAAGGGGCAGACCAATTCACCCCTCCACTTT	CSAQKGQTNSPLHF
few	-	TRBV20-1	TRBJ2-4	TGCAGTGCTAGAATTGGAGGGGTGGACATTCAGTACTTC	CSARIGGVDIQYF
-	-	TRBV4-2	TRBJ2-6	TGTGCCAGCAGCCAAGTAAGGGTTGGGGCCAACGTCCTGACTTTC	CASSQVRVGANVLTF
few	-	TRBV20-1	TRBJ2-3	TGCAGTGCTACCCCCCCTGTAGGGACAGATACGCAGTATTTT	CSATPPVGTDTQYF
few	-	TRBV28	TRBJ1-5	TGTGCCAGCAGGACCGGGTTCTACAATCAGCCCCAGCATTTT	CASRTGFYNQPQHF
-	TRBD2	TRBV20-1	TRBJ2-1	TGCAGTGCTAGAGATACTAGCGGATACAATGAGCAGTTCTTC	CSARDTSGYNEQFF
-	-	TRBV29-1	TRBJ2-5	TGCAGCGTTGAAGAGATGGGGATAGAGACCCAGTACTTC	CSVEEMGIETQYF
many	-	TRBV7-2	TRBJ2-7	TGTGCCAGCAGCTTAGGGCGCGGGAACGAGCAGTACTTC	CASSLGRGNEQYF
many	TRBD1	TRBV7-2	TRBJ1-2	TGTGCCAGCAGCTTAATGGGACAGAGCGTGATAGGCTACACCTTC	CASSLMGQSVIGYTF
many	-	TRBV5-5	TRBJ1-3	TGTGCCAGCAGCCGGGTACTCTCTGGAAACACCATATATTTT	CASSRVLSGNTIYF
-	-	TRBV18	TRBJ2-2	TGTGCCAGCTCACCACCGTTATGGACCGGGGAGCTGTTTTTT	CASSPPLWTGELFF
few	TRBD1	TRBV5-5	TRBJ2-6	TGTGCCAGCAGCTTTGATGGGACAGGGCTCTCTGGGGCCAACGTCCTGACTTTC	CASSFDGTGLSGANVLTF